This TCR beta chain was found in a study of glioma-infiltrating T cells after dendritic cell vaccination. Germline CDR1 and CDR2: SGHNT and YYREEE (reference sequence). Trimming removed 0 bases at V and 5 bases at J, with 20 bases between. The CDR3 totals 17 residues. Some clones are missing from TCRdb's copy, which holds only in-frame ones; the method was immunoSEQ multiplex PCR. The sample lists some 87,000 clones, 70% to 90% occurring once. Fresh-frozen tumor tissue and more than two years of survival data were available for all. The chain couples TRBV5-4 to TRBJ1-1, with D perhaps matching TRBD1 (5 bases). The sequence was collected from a human donor with glioblastoma. The sample consisted of blood, taken before dendritic cell vaccination. The CDR3 coding sequence is TGTGCCAGCAGCTTGGCGGCGGGAGAGAAGGGACGGACTGAAGCTTTCTTT. Encoded protein: CASSLAAGEKGRTEAFF. Full variable domain (rest looked up from reference TRBV5-4 and TRBJ1-1): ETGVTQSPTHLIKTRGQQVTLRCSSQSGHNTVSWYQQALGQGPQFIFQYYREEENGRGNFPPRFSGLQFPNYSSELNVNALELDDSALYLCASSLAAGEKGRTEAFFGQGTRLTVV.